This T cell receptor beta chain is from a study of T cell changes during pregnancy in multiple sclerosis. Data came from immunoSEQ multiplex PCR; TCRdb stores just in-frame clones and leaves some out. Found here are about 77,000 clones, about 93% of them singletons; the top ten hold 2.5% to 3%. V was pared by 5 bases and J by 6 bases, with 4 bases of the junction left unmatched. The length of the CDR3 is 14 residues. Germline assignment: CDR1 SGHNT and CDR2 YENEEA. The TCR sequence derives from a female donor in good health, enrolled as a control in a pregnancy study. The chain has TRBV11-3 and TRBJ2-2; TRBD1 matches at 9 bases. The sequencing used peripheral blood, collected after pregnancy. CDR3 DNA: TGTGCCAGCAGCAGGACAGGGGATTCCGGGGAGCTGTTTTTT. Translation gives CASSRTGDSGELFF.